Presented here are 9 T cell receptor beta chains from one specimen sequenced in a study of PD-1 blockade in classical Hodgkin lymphoma. Some clones are missing from TCRdb's copy, which holds only in-frame ones; the method was immunoSEQ multiplex PCR. In the table there are around 99,000 clones, about four fifths of which are singletons. Every patient experienced relapse after autologous stem cell transplantation, and brentuximab vedotin exposure varied. The material sequenced was peripheral blood mononuclear cells (PBMCs), taken before the second cycle of nivolumab. All receptors come from a human donor with classical Hodgkin lymphoma.

The rearrangement uses TRBV9 and TRBJ1-5; the D is unclear. Trimming removed 4 bases at V and 0 bases at J, with 5 bases between. Germline values: CDR1 SGDLS, CDR2 YYNGEE. The CDR3 length is 13 residues. CDR3 protein: CASSIGSNQPQHF. CDR3 nucleotide sequence: TGTGCCAGCAGCATCGGTAGCAATCAGCCCCAGCATTTT.

This chain uses TRBV18 with TRBJ2-3; D possibly corresponds to TRBD2 (6 bases). The germline V and J ends were trimmed by 6 bases and 6 bases, with 13 bases remaining between them. Looked up from germline, CDR1 is KGHSH and CDR2 is LQKENI. This CDR3 spans 13 amino acids. The CDR3 nucleotides are TGTGCCAGCTCGGGCGGGACTGCCGATACGCAGTATTTT. It codes for CASSGGTADTQYF.

The V call is TRBV19, the J call TRBJ2-1; 7 nucleotides match TRBD2. Germline V gene data show CDR1 as LNHDA and CDR2 as SQIVND (reference sequence). Trimming removed 3 bases from V and 4 bases from J; junction bases left unmatched: 6. The CDR3 has 15 amino acids. The CDR3 reads CASSIVGGLYNEQFF. CDR3 nucleotide sequence: TGTGCCAGTAGTATCGTGGGAGGGCTATACAATGAGCAGTTCTTC.

The genes are TRBV5-1 and TRBJ2-7; perhaps TRBD1 as D (5 bases). CDR3 length equals 19 residues. Germline lookup yields CDR1 SGHRS and CDR2 YFSETQ. Trimming took 4 bases from V and 0 from J, leaving 26 bases between them. The DNA for the CDR3 is TGCGCCAGCAGCGAATGGAGTATAAAAGACAGCGATAGCTCCTACGAGCAGTACTTC. This gives the protein CASSEWSIKDSDSSYEQYF.

The gene calls are TRBV18 and TRBJ1-5; 11 bases are a match to TRBD1. The CDR3 spans 18 residues. V shed 5 bases and J 4 bases; nucleotides not matched to a gene: 13. CDR1 KGHSH and CDR2 LQKENI come from the germline V gene. The CDR3 sequence is CASSAGRGQGDWNQPQHF. The CDR3 region has the DNA TGTGCCAGCTCAGCGGGACGGGGACAGGGGGATTGGAATCAGCCCCAGCATTTT.

The gene calls are TRBV19 and TRBJ2-2, with a tentative D call TRBD2 (6 bases). Germline loops: CDR1 LNHDA, CDR2 SQIVND (reference sequence). The V gene lost 5 bases and the J gene lost 4 bases, with 8 bases spanning the gap. This CDR3 region has 13 residues. The CDR3 loop is CASSAGGTGELFF. DNA for the CDR3: TGTGCCAGTAGTGCCGGGGGCACCGGGGAGCTGTTTTTT.

The chain links TRBV7-6 to TRBJ2-5; unclear D gene. V was trimmed by 5 bases and J by 2 bases, leaving 15 bases between them. This CDR3 region has 15 residues. Germline CDR1 is SGHVS and CDR2 is FNYEAQ. The CDR3 DNA is TGTGCCAGCAGCCCTACCGGAGCCGGACAAGAGACCCAGTACTTC. Its translation: CASSPTGAGQETQYF. Variable domain in full (rest from reference TRBV7-6 and TRBJ2-5): GAGVSQSPRYKVTKRGQDVALRCDPISGHVSLYWYRQALGQGPEFLTYFNYEAQQDKSGLPNDRFSAERPEGSISTLTIQRTEQRDSAMYRCASSPTGAGQETQYFGPGTRLLVL.

The V gene is TRBV5-1, the J gene TRBJ2-2; 11 bases fit TRBD2. There are 14 residues in the CDR3. The V gene's germline CDR1 is SGHRS and CDR2 YFSETQ. V dropped 4 bases and J dropped 6; count of bases not matched to a gene: 2. The chain's CDR3 is CASSGGLAAGELFF. The CDR3 coding sequence is TGCGCCAGCAGCGGGGGACTAGCGGCCGGGGAGCTGTTTTTT.

The rearrangement links TRBV5-6 to TRBJ1-1; D is uncertain. Germline V gene sequence: CDR1 SGHDT, CDR2 YYEEEE. V was shortened by 4 bases and J by 7 bases, with 14 bases between the two germline ends. The CDR3 covers 13 residues. The CDR3 is CASSPVGSGEAFF. CDR3 coding DNA: TGTGCCAGCAGCCCCGTCGGGTCGGGTGAAGCTTTCTTT. Full variable domain (remainder filled in from reference TRBV5-6 and TRBJ1-1): DAGVTQSPTHLIKTRGQQVTLRCSPKSGHDTVSWYQQALGQGPQFIFQYYEEEERQRGNFPDRFSGHQFPNYSSELNVNALLLGDSALYLCASSPVGSGEAFFGQGTRLTVV.